The 14 T cell receptor beta chains given below trace back to one sample, sequenced in a study of T cell changes during pregnancy in multiple sclerosis. Using immunoSEQ multiplex PCR, the repertoire was profiled, and TCRdb retains in-frame clones only, with some absent. This sample has some 60,000 clones, with under 95% found just once. Sequencing used peripheral blood, obtained in the second trimester of pregnancy. The source of these receptors is a female donor with multiple sclerosis, enrolled in a pregnancy study.

The CDR3 DNA follows: TGCGCCAGCAGCCGCCTCCAAGCGGTAGGGTGGGCCACAGATACGCAGTATTTT. Amino acid sequence: CASSRLQAVGWATDTQYF. The J gene is TRBJ2-3, the V gene TRBV4-1; maybe TRBD2 (5 bases). Germline V gene sequence: CDR1 MGHRA, CDR2 YSYEKL. The CDR3 totals 18 residues. The V and J ends lost 4 bases and 2 bases respectively, with 22 bases between them.

The rearrangement links TRBV9 to TRBJ2-5; TRBD2 matches at 8 bases. CDR1 SGDLS and CDR2 YYNGEE come from the germline V gene. The CDR3 sequence is 14 residues long. After removal of 0 bases from V and 9 bases from J, the junction contained 7 bases not matched to a gene. The chain's CDR3 is CASSVAPRGRPQYF. The CDR3 DNA reads as TGTGCCAGCAGCGTAGCCCCTCGCGGGAGGCCCCAGTACTTC.

The DNA for the CDR3 is TGTGCCAGCAGCTTAACTCGTGGAGGCTACTCGCCCGGGGAGCTGTTTTTT. Amino acids: CASSLTRGGYSPGELFF. The chain carries TRBV7-3 and TRBJ2-2, with a possible D match to TRBD2 (5 bases). The V and J ends lost 0 bases and 6 bases respectively, with 17 bases between them. Per germline, CDR1 SGHTA and CDR2 FQGTGA. The CDR3 extends over 17 amino acids.

The chain couples TRBV18 to TRBJ2-6; D is undetermined. The CDR3 spans 16 residues. The V and J ends lost 3 bases and 5 bases respectively, with 14 bases between them. CDR1 is KGHSH, CDR2 LQKENI, per germline. The CDR3 spells CASSPPGSRRANVLTF. CDR3 in DNA: TGTGCCAGCTCACCCCCCGGGTCCCGGAGGGCCAACGTCCTGACTTTC.

The chain employs TRBV7-9 and TRBJ1-4; D gene uncertain. Trimming took 2 bases from V and 0 from J, leaving 16 bases between them. The CDR3 contains 18 residues. The V gene's germline CDR1 is SEHNR and CDR2 FQNEAQ (reference sequence). The CDR3 region is CASSLIISLDPTNEKLFF. In DNA form, the CDR3 reads TGTGCCAGCAGCTTAATCATCAGCCTAGATCCAACTAATGAAAAACTGTTTTTT.

The rearrangement links TRBV2 to TRBJ1-6; the D is unclear. V lost 3 bases to trimming and J lost 7 bases, with 10 bases between them. This CDR3 is 14 amino acids long. Germline V gene sequence: CDR1 SNHLY, CDR2 FYNNEI. CDR3 region: CASSERVGNSPLHF. The CDR3 DNA reads as TGTGCCAGCAGTGAGCGGGTAGGGAATTCACCCCTCCACTTT.

V and J are TRBV29-1 and TRBJ2-3; the D gene is possibly TRBD2 (6 bases). V was pared by 7 bases and J by 3 bases, with 11 bases between. This CDR3 is built from 12 residues. The V gene's germline CDR1 is SQVTM and CDR2 ANQGSEA. The CDR3 loop reads CSGGVETDTQYF. DNA of the CDR3: TGCAGCGGCGGGGTGGAAACAGATACGCAGTATTTT.

This chain links TRBV5-4 with TRBJ1-6, with D tentatively TRBD1 (5 bases). The CDR3 has 13 amino acids. Trimming took 0 bases from V and 10 from J, leaving 8 bases between them. Germline-derived CDR1 and CDR2 are SGHNT and YYREEE (reference sequence). DNA for the CDR3: TGTGCCAGCAGCTTGGGACAGTACTCACCCCTCCACTTT. Translated: CASSLGQYSPLHF.

The chain recombines TRBV6-5 with TRBJ1-2, with 7 bases identical to TRBD1. J lost 4 bases, V lost 4 bases, and 12 bases had no gene match. CDR1 is MNHEY, CDR2 SVGAGI, per germline. The CDR3 sequence is 16 residues long. The CDR3 region is CASSSSGTATSYGYTF. The DNA for the CDR3 is TGTGCCAGCAGTTCTTCAGGGACAGCAACGTCCTATGGCTACACCTTC.

V and J are TRBV6-6 and TRBJ2-3; D uncertain. The CDR3 spans 15 residues. CDR1 and CDR2 from the germline V gene are MNHNY and SVGAGI (reference sequence). V was shortened by 4 bases and J by 5 bases, with 16 bases between the two germline ends. This CDR3 reads CASSSRAGWVDTQYF. DNA of the CDR3: TGTGCCAGCAGTTCCCGCGCAGGATGGGTAGATACGCAGTATTTT.

This clone was found a few times. This chain connects TRBV2 to TRBJ1-1, with a tentative D call TRBD1 (5 bases). Per germline, CDR1 SNHLY and CDR2 FYNNEI. Trimming took off 6 bases at V and 3 bases at J, with 11 bases between the two ends. This CDR3 has 13 residues. CDR3 region: CASRTESHTEAFF. The DNA for the CDR3 is TGTGCCAGCAGGACAGAAAGTCACACTGAAGCTTTCTTT.

The chain recombines TRBV6-5 with TRBJ1-4; 8 nucleotides line up with TRBD1. V lost 0 bases to trimming and J lost 4 bases; unmatched junction nucleotides: 1. The CDR3 length is 15 residues. CDR1 and CDR2 from the germline V gene are MNHEY and SVGAGI. The chain's CDR3 is CASSYSTGDNEKLFF. CDR3 in DNA: TGTGCCAGCAGTTACTCGACAGGGGATAATGAAAAACTGTTTTTT.

The chain employs TRBV2 and TRBJ1-5, with TRBD1 matching over 7 bases. Germline V gene lookup returns CDR1 SNHLY and CDR2 FYNNEI. There are 15 residues in the CDR3. Trimming cost V 6 bases and J 1 base; bases outside gene matches: 6. The DNA of the CDR3 is TGTGCCAGCAGCTCCGGGACAGCAAGCAATCAGCCCCAGCATTTT. Its translation: CASSSGTASNQPQHF. The variable domain in full, completed from reference TRBV2 and TRBJ1-5, reads EPEVTQTPSHQVTQMGQEVILRCVPISNHLYFYWYRQILGQKVEFLVSFYNNEISEKSEIFDDQFSVERPDGSNFTLKIRSTKLEDSAMYFCASSSGTASNQPQHFGDGTRLSIL.

V is TRBV28 and J is TRBJ2-7, with 7 bases aligning to TRBD1. With 5 bases clipped from V and 3 bases from J, the junction kept 10 bases outside the gene matches. Germline lookup yields CDR1 MDHEN and CDR2 SYDVKM. This CDR3 region has 15 residues. The CDR3 loop reads CASSGRQGFDYEQYF. CDR3 in DNA: TGTGCCAGCAGTGGACGACAGGGATTTGACTACGAGCAGTACTTC. The entire variable domain, with the rest obtained from reference TRBV28 and TRBJ2-7, is as follows: DVKVTQSSRYLVKRTGEKVFLECVQDMDHENMFWYRQDPGLGLRLIYFSYDVKMKEKGDIPEGYSVSREKKERFSLILESASTNQTSMYLCASSGRQGFDYEQYFGPGTRLTVT.